This record looks at one T cell receptor (beta chain) sequence and its context. Antigen unknown. The table came from immunoSEQ multiplex PCR; TCRdb's copy has only in-frame clones and leaves some out. The sample records about 50,000 clones, around 78% being singletons. As to time point: week 35, safety follow-up. In the vaccine, a single dose held 300 ug of the mutant IDH1 20-mer peptide, along with topical imiquimod. Donor diagnoses consisted of new WHO grade 3 or 4 IDH1-mutant, ATRX-lost astrocytomas. This sample stems from a study of a mutant IDH1 vaccine in newly diagnosed glioma. Study in general: Commencement of vaccination occurred 4-6 weeks following radiotherapy alone, or concurrently with temozolomide cycles. Mean patient age was around 40 years; about 62% were male and around 40% female. Weeks 35 and 47 hosted visits V12 and V13, respectively.

The CDR3 runs 16 residues. The germline CDR1 and CDR2 sequences are SGDLS and YYNGEE. Trimming left V 0 bases short and J 0 bases short, with 10 bases between. The sample here was PBMCs, taken from a glioma patient whose treatment included an IDH1 peptide vaccine. The J gene is TRBJ2-1, the V gene TRBV9; no clear D gene. The sequence derives from a man aged 40-50 years with glioma. CDR3 loop: CASSVAGRNSYNEQFF. The CDR3 DNA reads TGTGCCAGCAGCGTAGCTGGCAGGAACTCCTACAATGAGCAGTTCTTC.